One sample yielded the 9 T cell receptor beta chains listed below, sequenced in a study of blood T cell repertoires in COVID-19. TCRdb's table, derived via immunoSEQ multiplex PCR, lists solely in-frame clones and lacks some. Of about 170,000 clones detected, approximately 85% appear once; the ten largest clones hold 0.95% to 1.5%. The sequencing input was peripheral blood. These receptor sequences come from a man between 60 and 70 years old who had recovered from COVID-19.

This sequence joins TRBV6-6 and TRBJ1-5; 8 bases line up with TRBD1. J lost 6 bases, V lost 6 bases, and 7 bases had no gene match. Germline values: CDR1 MNHNY, CDR2 SVGAGI (reference sequence). The CDR3 is 14 amino acids. CDR3 nucleotide sequence: TGTGCCAGCAGGCTACAGGGGGGCCGTCAGCCCCAGCATTTT. As protein: CASRLQGGRQPQHF.

The chain couples TRBV3-1 (or the pseudogene TRBV3-2) to TRBJ2-1; TRBD2 aligns across 15 bases. The germline V gene encodes CDR1 LGHDT and CDR2 YNNKEL (reference sequence). With 6 bases clipped from V and 4 bases from J, the junction kept 1 base outside the gene matches. The CDR3 consists of 15 residues. The CDR3 DNA reads TGTGCCAGCAGGGGACTAGCGGGGGGATACAATGAGCAGTTCTTC. Protein: CASRGLAGGYNEQFF.

CDR3 amino acids: CASSRQESYNNEQFF. The CDR3 coding sequence is TGTGCCAGCAGCCGACAGGAATCATACAATAATGAGCAGTTCTTC. The chain combines TRBV7-9 with TRBJ2-1; TRBD1 is a possible D gene (6 bases). Germline V gene data show CDR1 as SEHNR and CDR2 as FQNEAQ (reference sequence). Trimming removed 5 bases from V and 7 bases from J, with 18 bases in between. CDR3 length equals 15 residues.

The rearrangement joins TRBV7-4 to TRBJ2-7; TRBD2 matches 7 bases. Germline CDR1 reads SGHVT; CDR2 reads SQSDAQ. The trim removed 2 bases at V and 4 bases at J, leaving 8 bases unmatched. There are 15 residues in the CDR3. The CDR3 sequence: CASSLMPGGRYEQYF. In DNA form, the CDR3 reads TGTGCCAGCAGCTTAATGCCGGGGGGTAGATACGAGCAGTACTTC.

The chain uses TRBV5-8 and TRBJ2-2, with D perhaps matching TRBD1 (6 bases). The CDR3 covers 15 residues. Germline CDR1 reads SGHTS; CDR2 reads YDEGEE. V lost 4 bases and J 4 bases, leaving 14 bases between the germline ends. The CDR3: CASSRRDRSTGELFF. Here the CDR3 DNA reads TGTGCCAGCAGCCGCCGAGACAGGTCCACCGGGGAGCTGTTTTTT. The variable domain in full, with the rest retrieved from reference TRBV5-8 and TRBJ2-2, is EAGVTQSPTHLIKTRGQQATLRCSPISGHTSVYWYQQALGLGLQFLLWYDEGEERNRGNFPPRFSGRQFPNYSSELNVNALELEDSALYLCASSRRDRSTGELFFGEGSRLTVL.

This chain uses TRBV6-2 or TRBV6-3 with TRBJ2-1; D ambiguous. V gave up 2 bases and J gave up 8 bases, with 10 bases separating them. CDR3 size: 13 residues. Germline values: CDR1 MNHEY, CDR2 SVGEGT. As DNA, the CDR3 is TGTGCCAGCAGTTACCCTCAACGCGATGAGCAGTTCTTC. Translating gives CASSYPQRDEQFF.

V is TRBV6-2 or TRBV6-3 and J is TRBJ2-2; TRBD2 matches 9 bases. Per germline, CDR1 MNHEY and CDR2 SVGEGT. The CDR3 is 19 amino acids. After removal of 3 bases from V and 5 bases from J, the junction contained 16 bases not matched to a gene. In DNA, the CDR3 is TGTGCCAGCAGTTATCGCCCACACTTCAGCGGGGGGCGAACCGGGGAGCTGTTTTTT. This sequence encodes CASSYRPHFSGGRTGELFF.

The chain uses TRBV30 and TRBJ2-3; D perhaps matches TRBD2 (6 bases). Looked up from germline, CDR1 is GTSNPN and CDR2 is SVGIG (reference sequence). The ends were cut back, 7 bases at V and 4 bases at J, with 18 bases in the middle. The CDR3 runs to 14 residues. The chain's CDR3 is CALEEGQGPDTQYF. CDR3 DNA: TGTGCCTTGGAGGAGGGCCAGGGTCCAGATACGCAGTATTTT.

The rearrangement joins TRBV27 to TRBJ1-2; D gene unclear. This CDR3 spans 14 amino acids. Trimming removed 5 bases from V and 6 bases from J, with 16 bases in between. CDR1 and CDR2 (germline): MNHEY, SMNVEV (reference sequence). Written as DNA, the CDR3 is TGTGCCAGCAGTCCGTGGCCCAGCACTAATGGCTACACCTTC. Amino acid sequence: CASSPWPSTNGYTF.